The next 23 T cell receptor beta chains were all read from a single sample in a study of patients and donors after allogeneic stem cell transplantation. TCRdb passed the RT-PCR reads through MiXCR, listing each CDR3 protein once. The sample has tens of thousands of distinct CDR3 sequences, roughly 50% seen once. The sample consisted of blood, either unsorted or a sorted T cell fraction (not recorded which). These receptor sequences come from a human donor who was either an allogeneic HSCT recipient or a stem cell or donor lymphocyte infusion donor (not recorded which). It is not recorded whose cells these are; they may come from a transplant donor.

The rearrangement links TRBV6-2 or TRBV6-3 to TRBJ2-2; D remains ambiguous. The V gene lost 1 base and the J gene lost 1 base, with 7 bases spanning the gap. CDR1 is MNHEY, CDR2 SVGEGT, per germline. The CDR3 spans 15 residues. CDR3 nucleotide sequence: TGTGCCAGCAGTTACTATTTTCAGAACACCGGGGAGCTGTTTTTT. This codes for CASSYYFQNTGELFF.

The chain employs TRBV12-3 or TRBV12-4 and TRBJ1-6; D is ambiguous. The CDR3 runs 16 residues. Trimming took 5 bases from V and 6 from J, leaving 17 bases between them. CDR3 sequence reads: CASSNGQGSGNSPLHF. CDR3 sequence (DNA): TGTGCCAGCAGTAACGGTCAAGGGAGCGGTAATTCACCCCTCCACTTT.

The chain has TRBV7-3 and TRBJ2-2; D is unclear. The CDR3 consists of 13 residues. Germline V lookup: CDR1 SGHTA, CDR2 FQGTGA. Trimming took 2 bases from V and 10 from J, leaving 11 bases between them. CDR3: CASSLYLDEELFF. DNA of the CDR3: TGTGCCAGCAGCTTATATTTGGACGAGGAGCTGTTTTTT.

The genes are TRBV12-3 or TRBV12-4 and TRBJ1-5; 7 bases agree with TRBD1. After removal of 3 bases from V and 3 bases from J, the junction contained 8 bases not matched to a gene. This CDR3 contains 16 residues. The CDR3 is CASSFGTAESNQPQHF. The CDR3 nucleotides are TGTGCCAGCAGTTTCGGGACAGCAGAGTCCAATCAGCCCCAGCATTTT.

In its sample, this clonotype was seen a few times. V usage is TRBV7-9 and J usage is TRBJ1-5, with TRBD1 matching 7 bases. The germline V gene encodes CDR1 SEHNR and CDR2 FQNEAQ (reference sequence). The V gene end was trimmed by 5 bases and the J gene end by 8 bases; junction bases not matched to a gene: 12. The CDR3 is 15 amino acids. CDR3 DNA: TGTGCCAGCAGCCCCTCGGACCCAGGGGGGAAGCCCCAGCATTTT. As protein: CASSPSDPGGKPQHF.

The chain links TRBV7-6 to TRBJ1-3; D gene ambiguous. The length of the CDR3 is 16 residues. Germline CDR1 SGHVS, CDR2 FNYEAQ. The V gene lost 0 bases and the J gene lost 4 bases, with 13 bases spanning the gap. CDR3 sequence reads: CASSLANGGPGNTIYF. CDR3 DNA sequence: TGTGCCAGCAGCTTAGCGAATGGAGGGCCCGGAAACACCATATATTTT.

The chain combines TRBV4-1 with TRBJ1-5; D might be TRBD1 (5 bases). The CDR3 consists of 16 residues. The germline V gene encodes CDR1 MGHRA and CDR2 YSYEKL. With 4 bases removed from V and 0 bases from J, the gap between germline ends came to 13 bases. The CDR3 sequence: CASSPRGGTSNQPQHF. CDR3 sequence (DNA): TGCGCCAGCAGCCCCCGGGGGGGGACTAGCAATCAGCCCCAGCATTTT.

The rearrangement uses TRBV12-3 or TRBV12-4 and TRBJ1-6; 11 bases are shared with TRBD1. The CDR3 has 15 residues. V shed 6 bases and J 6 bases; nucleotides not matched to a gene: 4. In DNA form, the CDR3 reads TGTGCCAGCAGCCCCGGGACAGGGGGTAATTCACCCCTCCACTTT. Encoded protein: CASSPGTGGNSPLHF.

The rearrangement uses TRBV10-3 and TRBJ2-3, with TRBD2 matching over 8 bases. The CDR3 has 14 residues. CDR1 ENHRY and CDR2 SYGVKD come from the germline V gene. Unmatched junction bases numbered 1, after V lost 0 bases and J lost 5 bases. The CDR3 region is CAISESLAGDTQYF. The DNA for the CDR3 is TGTGCCATCAGTGAGTCGCTAGCGGGAGATACGCAGTATTTT.

This clonotype appeared a few times. The rearrangement uses TRBV27 and TRBJ1-1; 7 positions match TRBD1. CDR1 is MNHEY and CDR2 is SMNVEV in the germline V gene (reference sequence). The length of the CDR3 is 14 residues. Losses at the gene ends were 5 bases for V and 4 bases for J; bases not matched to a gene: 7. The CDR3 DNA sequence: TGTGCCAGCAGTGACCGGGACAGCAGCACTGAAGCTTTCTTT. This translates into CASSDRDSSTEAFF.

The chain has TRBV12-3 or TRBV12-4 and TRBJ1-5; D ambiguous. The V end lost 9 bases, the J end lost 5 bases, and 8 bases lay between the germline ends. This CDR3 is built from 11 residues. The CDR3 region is CASAIYQPQHF. CDR3 DNA sequence: TGTGCCAGTGCGATTTATCAGCCCCAGCATTTT.

CDR3: CASSSQGQSGNTIYF. CDR3 coding DNA: TGTGCCAGCAGTTCTCAGGGGCAGAGCGGAAACACCATATATTTT. The V and J genes are TRBV28 and TRBJ1-3; TRBD1 is a possible D gene (6 bases). V dropped 4 bases and J dropped 4 bases, with 14 bases sitting between them. The CDR3 has 15 amino acids. Germline CDR1 and CDR2: MDHEN and SYDVKM. Based on the CDR3 plus reference TRBV28 and TRBJ1-3, the full variable domain is DVKVTQSSRYLVKRTGEKVFLECVQDMDHENMFWYRQDPGLGLRLIYFSYDVKMKEKGDIPEGYSVSREKKERFSLILESASTNQTSMYLCASSSQGQSGNTIYFGEGSWLTVV.

This chain connects TRBV20-1 to TRBJ1-2; D may be TRBD1 (5 bases). The CDR3 is made up of 14 amino acids. V shed 2 bases and J shed 4 bases, with 14 bases lying between them. From germline, CDR1 is DFQATT and CDR2 SNEGSKA (reference sequence). The CDR3 is CSARRAQAIYGYTF. The CDR3, as DNA: TGCAGTGCTAGAAGGGCACAGGCGATCTATGGCTACACCTTC.

CDR3 DNA sequence: TGCGCCAGCAGCCTGGAATCTAGCGGGAACAATGAGCAGTTCTTC. Amino acid sequence: CASSLESSGNNEQFF. This chain uses TRBV4-1 with TRBJ2-1; 9 nucleotides align to TRBD2. Trimming removed 4 bases from V and 5 bases from J; junction bases left unmatched: 6. This CDR3 has 15 residues. CDR1 and CDR2 (germline): MGHRA, YSYEKL.

This clonotype was found a few times. V and J are TRBV14 and TRBJ1-2; 7 nucleotides agree with TRBD1. Germline V gene lookup returns CDR1 SGHDN and CDR2 FVKESK. This CDR3 region has 15 residues. The ends lost 4 bases at V and 5 bases at J; junction bases unmatched: 10. CDR3 residues: CASSLMTGRGYGYTF. The CDR3 DNA reads as TGTGCCAGCAGCCTGATGACAGGGCGAGGATATGGCTACACCTTC.

The V and J genes are TRBV7-2 and TRBJ1-5; TRBD1 matches at 7 bases. The junction had 8 bases not matched to a gene; V was cut back by 4 bases and J by 2 bases. Per the germline V gene, CDR1 is SGHTA and CDR2 is FQGNSA. The CDR3 consists of 16 residues. CDR3 DNA sequence: TGTGCCAGCAGCTCGGTCACAGGGGTCGGCAATCAGCCCCAGCATTTT. Amino acid sequence: CASSSVTGVGNQPQHF.

The chain employs TRBV12-3 or TRBV12-4 and TRBJ1-2; D is uncertain. The V end lost 6 bases, the J end lost 8 bases, and 13 bases lay between the germline ends. The CDR3 runs 12 residues. Written as DNA, the CDR3 is TGTGCCAGCAGCCTATATATACAGGGCTACACCTTC. Translating it yields CASSLYIQGYTF.

This clonotype has a single count. This sequence joins TRBV12-3 or TRBV12-4 and TRBJ2-1; D is unclear. The CDR3 has 14 amino acids. Trimming took 3 bases from V and 10 from J, leaving 16 bases between them. CDR3 bases: TGTGCCAGCAGTTTCCGGACCCCGGGCGCCGAGCAGTTCTTC. This sequence encodes CASSFRTPGAEQFF.

The genes are TRBV7-3 and TRBJ1-3; TRBD1 aligns across 8 bases. Trimming took 5 bases from V and 8 from J; bases not matched to a gene: 11. CDR3 length: 15 residues. CDR1 and CDR2 from the germline V gene are SGHTA and FQGTGA. The DNA for the CDR3 is TGTGCCAGCAGCGCCGGGACAGGCTTCGTTGACACCATATATTTT. Protein sequence: CASSAGTGFVDTIYF.

The genes are TRBV4-1 and TRBJ1-4; D remains unclear. The germline gives CDR1 MGHRA, CDR2 YSYEKL. The V end was cut by 1 base, the J end by 7 bases, with 13 bases between. This CDR3 comprises 15 residues. The CDR3 region is CASSQAPTPSEKLFF. The CDR3 coding sequence is TGCGCCAGCAGCCAAGCGCCGACTCCGAGTGAAAAACTGTTTTTT.

CDR3 DNA: TGTGCCAGCAGCTTAACGACGAAGGGAAATGAGCAGTTCTTC. It specifies CASSLTTKGNEQFF. The V and J genes are TRBV7-3 and TRBJ2-1; D unclear. V gave up 0 bases and J gave up 7 bases, with 10 bases separating them. Per germline, CDR1 SGHTA and CDR2 FQGTGA. CDR3 length equals 14 residues.

The genes are TRBV10-3 and TRBJ1-3; D ambiguous. V lost 3 bases to trimming and J lost 0 bases, with 12 bases between them. This CDR3 has 16 residues. CDR1 and CDR2 (germline): ENHRY, SYGVKD. For the CDR3, the DNA is TGTGCCATCAGTGAAGAACGGAGAACCTCTGGAAACACCATATATTTT. It codes for CAISEERRTSGNTIYF.

In its sample, this clonotype was seen a few times. This sequence joins TRBV20-1 and TRBJ1-2, with 9 bases lining up with TRBD1. There are 17 residues in the CDR3. CDR1 and CDR2 (germline): DFQATT, SNEGSKA (reference sequence). J was trimmed by 0 bases and V by 0 bases; bases with no gene match: 8. CDR3 sequence (DNA): TGCAGTGCTAGAGATACGAGACAGGGGGTGTCTAACTATGGCTACACCTTC. Its protein is CSARDTRQGVSNYGYTF.